These 28 T cell receptor beta chains were sequenced from one sample in a study of T-cell memory formation after mild COVID-19. TCRdb passed the 5' RACE reads through MiXCR, listing each CDR3 protein once. The data show 550,000 to 650,000 distinct CDR3 sequences, around a sixth seen once. Material for sequencing was PBMCs or a T cell subset sorted from them (not recorded which). These receptors were obtained from an adult woman who had mild COVID-19 (a few samples of this study predate the infection). Cell type and time point are not known.

There are a few counts of this clonotype. The V and J genes are TRBV9 and TRBJ2-2; D might be TRBD2 (5 bases). Germline loops: CDR1 SGDLS, CDR2 YYNGEE. There are 15 residues in the CDR3. V lost 4 bases, J lost 5 bases, and 15 bases lay in between. As DNA, the CDR3 is TGTGCCAGCAGCCCCGGGGATTGGGTAACCGGGGAGCTGTTTTTT. The encoded protein is CASSPGDWVTGELFF.

The rearrangement links TRBV5-6 to TRBJ2-3, with 7 bases aligning to TRBD2. CDR1 is SGHDT and CDR2 is YYEEEE in the germline V gene. The CDR3 is 17 amino acids. V lost 6 bases and J lost 5; bases outside the gene matches: 18. The CDR3 reads CASTTLGGSPSGDTQYF. Written as DNA, the CDR3 is TGTGCCAGCACCACCCTTGGCGGGAGCCCTAGTGGAGATACGCAGTATTTT.

The chain joins TRBV11-2 to TRBJ2-2; a weak D match, TRBD1 (5 bases). The CDR3 loop spans 15 amino acids. CDR1 is SGHAT, CDR2 FQNNGV, per germline. V lost 5 bases and J lost 6, with 16 bases in between. CDR3 residues: CASSRGQGTAGELFF. For the CDR3, the DNA is TGTGCCAGCAGCCGAGGTCAGGGAACCGCCGGGGAGCTGTTTTTT.

A word on this clonotype: A junction end diverges from the germline sequence, so it may reflect a read error. This rearrangement joins TRBV7-7 to TRBJ2-5; TRBD2 agrees at 9 bases. The CDR3 spans 14 residues. CDR1 and CDR2 from the germline V gene are SSHAT and FNYEAQ (reference sequence). The CDR3 sequence: CASSLAGVLETQYF. The CDR3 coding sequence is TGTGCTAGCAGCTTAGCGGGAGTTTTAGAGACCCAGTACTTC.

This chain links TRBV16 with TRBJ1-4; no clear D gene. This CDR3 spans 16 amino acids. V lost 0 bases to trimming and J lost 0 bases, with 8 bases between them. Germline V CDR1 and CDR2: KGHSY, FQNENV. The CDR3 here is CASSQSYTTTNEKLFF. Here the CDR3 DNA reads TGTGCCAGCAGCCAATCATACACCACAACTAATGAAAAACTGTTTTTT. The variable domain in full, completed from reference TRBV16 and TRBJ1-4, reads GEEVAQTPKHLVRGEGQKAKLYCAPIKGHSYVFWYQQVLKNEFKFLISFQNENVFDETGMPKERFSAKCLPNSPCSLEIQATKLEDSAVYFCASSQSYTTTNEKLFFGSGTQLSVL.

The rearrangement joins TRBV7-2 to TRBJ1-4; TRBD1 might be the D (5 bases). CDR3 length: 13 residues. The V gene's germline CDR1 is SGHTA and CDR2 FQGNSA. V dropped 3 bases and J dropped 8 bases, with 10 bases sitting between them. The CDR3 loop reads CASSLGELEKLFF. The CDR3 DNA sequence: TGTGCCAGCAGCTTGGGGGAGTTGGAAAAACTGTTTTTT.

This clonotype was detected a few times. The chain recombines TRBV20-1 with TRBJ1-6, with a possible D match to TRBD1 (5 bases). V lost 3 bases, J lost 8 bases, and 23 bases lay in between. This CDR3 region has 17 residues. Per the germline V gene, CDR1 is DFQATT and CDR2 is SNEGSKA (reference sequence). CDR3: CSASCCGGLGTYSPLHF. In nucleotides, the CDR3 is TGCAGTGCTAGTTGCTGTGGTGGCCTGGGGACCTATTCACCCCTCCACTTT.

The chain joins TRBV28 to TRBJ2-5; 7 positions match TRBD1. Germline values: CDR1 MDHEN, CDR2 SYDVKM. The V segment lost 6 bases and the J segment 4 bases; nucleotides outside the gene matches: 8. This CDR3 is 14 amino acids long. The CDR3 loop reads CASRSGQPPETQYF. CDR3 nucleotide sequence: TGTGCCAGCAGATCGGGACAGCCTCCAGAGACCCAGTACTTC.

V is TRBV12-3 or TRBV12-4 and J is TRBJ2-3, with 8 nucleotides matching TRBD2. The CDR3 extends over 16 amino acids. Trimming at V came to 1 base and at J to 4 bases, leaving 7 bases not matched to a gene. In nucleotides, the CDR3 is TGTGCCAGCAGTTTAGAGAAAGCGGGAGCGTCAGATACGCAGTATTTT. Translation gives CASSLEKAGASDTQYF.

The J gene is TRBJ1-1, the V gene TRBV6-5; D may be TRBD1 (5 bases). In germline, CDR1 is MNHEY, CDR2 SVGAGI. Trimming removed 2 bases from V and 0 bases from J, with 10 bases in between. The CDR3 covers 15 residues. CDR3 residues: CASSYRRQMNTEAFF. The CDR3 nucleotides read TGTGCCAGCAGTTACAGGAGACAGATGAACACTGAAGCTTTCTTT.

This clonotype has a handful of counts. The J gene is TRBJ2-2, the V gene TRBV14, with unresolved D. The CDR3 has 13 residues. The germline V gene has CDR1 SGHDN and CDR2 FVKESK. Trimming pared 4 bases from V and 3 bases from J, leaving 6 bases between. The CDR3: CASSPSDTGELFF. CDR3 coding DNA: TGTGCCAGCAGCCCCTCGGACACCGGGGAGCTGTTTTTT.

The V call is TRBV29-1, the J call TRBJ2-2; no clear D. Trimming cost V 5 bases and J 2 bases, with 15 bases left between them. The CDR3 consists of 15 residues. CDR1 is SQVTM, CDR2 ANQGSEA, per germline. CDR3 DNA: TGCAGCGTTCTGGGTGGAGCCGAAAACACCGGGGAGCTGTTTTTT. Protein: CSVLGGAENTGELFF.

The genes are TRBV12-3 or TRBV12-4 and TRBJ1-1; D possibly corresponds to TRBD1 (6 bases). V dropped 1 base and J dropped 8 bases, with 8 bases sitting between them. This CDR3 spans 12 amino acids. The CDR3 is CASSLDDREAFF. CDR3 nucleotides: TGTGCCAGCAGTTTAGACGACAGGGAAGCTTTCTTT.

This clonotype was seen a few times. The V call is TRBV5-1, the J call TRBJ2-1; D possibly corresponds to TRBD2 (6 bases). The V gene lost 0 bases and the J gene lost 10 bases, with 14 bases spanning the gap. In germline, CDR1 is SGHRS, CDR2 YFSETQ. This CDR3 has 14 amino acids. DNA of the CDR3: TGCGCCAGCAGCTTGGGGAAACTAGCCCCAGAGCAGTTCTTC. It encodes CASSLGKLAPEQFF.

J is TRBJ2-7 and V is TRBV29-1; D gene unclear. CDR3 length: 15 amino acids. Trimming pared 6 bases from V and 0 bases from J, leaving 18 bases between. Germline-derived CDR1 and CDR2 are SQVTM and ANQGSEA. The CDR3 coding sequence is TGCAGCGTGCCGTCAGTAAGTGCCGGCTCCTACGAGCAGTACTTC. As protein: CSVPSVSAGSYEQYF.

The V and J genes are TRBV20-1 and TRBJ1-1; no reliable D call. The CDR3 runs 12 residues. Germline-derived CDR1 and CDR2 are DFQATT and SNEGSKA (reference sequence). V lost 7 bases, J lost 0 bases, and 9 bases lay in between. CDR3: CSGGPLNTEAFF. Here the CDR3 DNA reads TGCAGTGGAGGGCCGCTGAACACTGAAGCTTTCTTT.

In this sample, this clonotype turned up a few times. The chain uses TRBV4-3 and TRBJ2-3, with 14 bases fitting TRBD2. Trimming at V came to 4 bases and at J to 2 bases, leaving 11 bases not matched to a gene. From germline, CDR1 is LGHNA and CDR2 YSLEER. The CDR3 sequence is 19 residues long. CDR3 coding DNA: TGCGCCAGCAGCCGTGGGACTAGCGGGAGCATGGTTCCCACAGATACGCAGTATTTT. This gives the protein CASSRGTSGSMVPTDTQYF.

There are a few counts of this clonotype. This chain joins TRBV5-1 and TRBJ2-6; D is possibly TRBD1 (6 bases). The CDR3 consists of 17 residues. From germline, CDR1 is SGHRS and CDR2 YFSETQ. Trimming pared 4 bases from V and 0 bases from J, leaving 14 bases between. This chain's CDR3 is CASSLGAGLSGANVLTF. Written as DNA, the CDR3 is TGCGCCAGCAGCCTGGGGGCAGGGCTCTCTGGGGCCAACGTCCTGACTTTC.

This clonotype was seen many times. The chain is built from TRBV20-1 and TRBJ2-1; 9 bases fit TRBD2. Losses at the gene ends were 0 bases for V and 8 bases for J; bases not matched to a gene: 8. The V gene's germline CDR1 is DFQATT and CDR2 SNEGSKA (reference sequence). The CDR3 runs to 15 residues. The CDR3, as DNA: TGCAGTGCTAGAGATCAGGGACTAGCCTTCGATGAGCAGTTCTTC. Protein sequence: CSARDQGLAFDEQFF.

This clonotype was counted only a few times. This sequence joins TRBV24-1 and TRBJ2-1, with D possibly being TRBD1 (6 bases). The CDR3 extends over 14 amino acids. V lost 4 bases and J 7 bases, leaving 13 bases between the germline ends. CDR1 and CDR2 (germline): KGHDR, SFDVKD. In DNA, the CDR3 is TGTGCCACCAGTGACCTCTTACAGGGTAATGAGCAGTTCTTC. Its protein is CATSDLLQGNEQFF.

V gene TRBV29-1 combines with J gene TRBJ2-3; D is possibly TRBD1 or TRBD2 (6 bases each). V lost 8 bases, J lost 0 bases, and 18 bases lay in between. CDR3 length equals 15 residues. In germline, CDR1 is SQVTM, CDR2 ANQGSEA. The CDR3 DNA follows: TGCAGCACCCGGGGGCAGGGGACCAGCACAGATACGCAGTATTTT. Translated: CSTRGQGTSTDTQYF.

The chain combines TRBV12-3 or TRBV12-4 with TRBJ1-5, with unresolved D. This CDR3 is 16 amino acids long. Trimming took 3 bases from V and 6 from J, leaving 18 bases between them. The CDR3 DNA sequence: TGTGCCAGCAGTTTCTCCTCGGCCCGTTCGGGTCAGCCCCAGCATTTT. Protein sequence: CASSFSSARSGQPQHF.

The table lists this clonotype with a few counts. This chain connects TRBV6-5 to TRBJ1-2; tentative D call: TRBD1 (6 bases). This CDR3 contains 15 residues. CDR1 and CDR2 from the germline V gene are MNHEY and SVGAGI. V lost 4 bases and J lost 2, with 14 bases in between. The CDR3 here is CASSFVDRPNYGYTF. DNA of the CDR3: TGTGCCAGCAGTTTTGTTGACAGGCCGAACTATGGCTACACCTTC.

V usage is TRBV19 and J usage is TRBJ1-5, with D possibly TRBD1 on 6 matching bases. CDR1 LNHDA and CDR2 SQIVND come from the germline V gene (reference sequence). The CDR3 consists of 14 residues. The germline V and J ends were trimmed by 8 bases and 2 bases, with 13 bases remaining between them. Here the CDR3 DNA reads TGTGCCAGTGGGAGTTGGGGGCGCAATCAGCCCCAGCATTTT. Protein sequence: CASGSWGRNQPQHF.

This clonotype was counted only a few times. This chain joins TRBV25-1 and TRBJ2-5; 10 positions agree with TRBD2. Germline V CDR1 and CDR2: MGHDK, SYGVNS. The ends lost 4 bases at V and 9 bases at J; junction bases unmatched: 11. The CDR3 has 15 amino acids. The DNA of the CDR3 is TGTGCCAGCAGTGGCGGCAATAGCGGGAGGCCACCCCAGTACTTC. This translates into CASSGGNSGRPPQYF.

This clonotype came up a few times. The CDR3 sequence is CASSRTPGREQYF. For the CDR3, the DNA is TGTGCCAGCAGCCGGACGCCAGGGCGAGAGCAGTACTTC. The rearrangement joins TRBV5-6 to TRBJ2-7; TRBD1 is a possible D gene (5 bases). The CDR3 extends over 13 amino acids. CDR1 SGHDT and CDR2 YYEEEE come from the germline V gene. V was cut by 4 bases and J by 7 bases, with 15 bases left in between.

This chain links TRBV19 with TRBJ2-3; the match to TRBD1 covers 8 bases. This CDR3 has 15 residues. J gave up 2 bases and V 9 bases, and 10 bases lay outside the gene matches. CDR1 is LNHDA, CDR2 SQIVND, per germline (reference sequence). The CDR3 DNA follows: TGTGCCAGCTCGGGGACAGGAGGGTTCACAGATACGCAGTATTTT. Translation gives CASSGTGGFTDTQYF.

This clonotype has a handful of counts. The chain links TRBV7-2 to TRBJ2-1; D not certain. The germline CDR1 and CDR2 sequences are SGHTA and FQGNSA. V was clipped by 2 bases and J by 12 bases, with 14 bases between them. The CDR3 is 13 amino acids. CDR3 amino acids: CASSLQVAMGQFF. The CDR3 nucleotides read TGTGCCAGCAGCTTACAAGTGGCGATGGGGCAGTTCTTC.